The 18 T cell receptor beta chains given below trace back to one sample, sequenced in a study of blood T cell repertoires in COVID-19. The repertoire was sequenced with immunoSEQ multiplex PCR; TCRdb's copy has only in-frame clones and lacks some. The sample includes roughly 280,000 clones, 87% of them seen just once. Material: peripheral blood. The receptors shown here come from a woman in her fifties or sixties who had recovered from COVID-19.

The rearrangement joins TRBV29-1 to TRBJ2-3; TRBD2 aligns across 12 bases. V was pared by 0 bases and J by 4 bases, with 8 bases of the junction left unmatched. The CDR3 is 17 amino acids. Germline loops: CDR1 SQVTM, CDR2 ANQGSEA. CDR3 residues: CSVEDWSSGRAPDTQYF. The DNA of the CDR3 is TGCAGCGTTGAAGATTGGTCTAGCGGGAGGGCCCCAGATACGCAGTATTTT.

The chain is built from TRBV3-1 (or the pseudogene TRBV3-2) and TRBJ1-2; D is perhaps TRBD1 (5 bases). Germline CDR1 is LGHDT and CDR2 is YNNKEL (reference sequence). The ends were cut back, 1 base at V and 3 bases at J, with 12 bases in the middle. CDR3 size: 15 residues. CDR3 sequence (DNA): TGTGCCAGCAGCCAAGGGGAGGGGCGATACTATGGCTACACCTTC. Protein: CASSQGEGRYYGYTF.

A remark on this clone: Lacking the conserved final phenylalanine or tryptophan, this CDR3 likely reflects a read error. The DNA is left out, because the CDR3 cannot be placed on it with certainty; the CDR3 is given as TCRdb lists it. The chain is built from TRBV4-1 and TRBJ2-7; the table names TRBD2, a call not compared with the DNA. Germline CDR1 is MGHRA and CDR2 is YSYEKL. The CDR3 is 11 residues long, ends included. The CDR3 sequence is CASRGTSGIVI.

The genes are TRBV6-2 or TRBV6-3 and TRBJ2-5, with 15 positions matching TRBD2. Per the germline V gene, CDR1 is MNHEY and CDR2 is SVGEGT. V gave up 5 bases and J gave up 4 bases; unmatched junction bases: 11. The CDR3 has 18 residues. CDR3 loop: CASSTAGTSGGLRETQYF. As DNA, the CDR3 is TGTGCCAGCAGTACCGCCGGGACTAGCGGGGGGCTCCGAGAGACCCAGTACTTC.

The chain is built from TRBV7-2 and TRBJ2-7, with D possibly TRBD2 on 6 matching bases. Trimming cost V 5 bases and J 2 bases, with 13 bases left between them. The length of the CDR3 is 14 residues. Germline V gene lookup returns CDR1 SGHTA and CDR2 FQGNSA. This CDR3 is CASSPGAYPYEQYF. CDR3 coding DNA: TGTGCCAGCAGCCCGGGAGCTTATCCCTACGAGCAGTACTTC.

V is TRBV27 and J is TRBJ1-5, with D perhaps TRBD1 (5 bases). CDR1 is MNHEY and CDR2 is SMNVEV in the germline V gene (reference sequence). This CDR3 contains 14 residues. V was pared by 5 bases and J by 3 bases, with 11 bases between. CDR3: CASSLTGYNQPQHF. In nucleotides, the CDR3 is TGTGCCAGCAGTCTCACAGGTTACAATCAGCCCCAGCATTTT.

The CDR3 loop reads CASSLPDRVTYNEQFF. CDR3 nucleotides: TGTGCCAGCAGCTTACCCGACAGGGTAACCTACAATGAGCAGTTCTTC. The chain joins TRBV7-2 to TRBJ2-1; TRBD1 aligns across 7 bases. After removal of 2 bases from V and 2 bases from J, the junction contained 6 bases not matched to a gene. CDR1 is SGHTA and CDR2 is FQGNSA in the germline V gene. The CDR3 sequence is 16 residues long.

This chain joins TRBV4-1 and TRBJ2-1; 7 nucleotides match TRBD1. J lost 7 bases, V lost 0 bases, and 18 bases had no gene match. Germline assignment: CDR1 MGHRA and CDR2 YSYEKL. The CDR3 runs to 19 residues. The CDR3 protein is CASSQDRITTGFLRNEQFF. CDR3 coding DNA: TGCGCCAGCAGCCAAGATAGAATTACGACAGGGTTTTTGAGGAATGAGCAGTTCTTC.

CDR3 protein: CSVEGLAVNYNEQFF. The CDR3 DNA is TGCAGCGTTGAAGGACTAGCGGTTAATTACAATGAGCAGTTCTTC. V and J are TRBV29-1 and TRBJ2-1, with 9 bases identical to TRBD2. This CDR3 region has 15 residues. CDR1 is SQVTM and CDR2 is ANQGSEA in the germline V gene. With 1 base clipped from V and 4 bases from J, the junction kept 5 bases outside the gene matches.

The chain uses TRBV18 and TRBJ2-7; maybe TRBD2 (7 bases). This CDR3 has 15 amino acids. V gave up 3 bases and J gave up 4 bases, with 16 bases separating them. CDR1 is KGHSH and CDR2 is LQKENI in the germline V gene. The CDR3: CASSPTLGGDYEQYF. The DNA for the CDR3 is TGTGCCAGCTCACCCACGTTAGGGGGGGATTACGAGCAGTACTTC. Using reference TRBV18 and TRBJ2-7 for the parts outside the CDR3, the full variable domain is NAGVMQNPRHLVRRRGQEARLRCSPMKGHSHVYWYRQLPEEGLKFMVYLQKENIIDESGMPKERFSAEFPKEGPSILRIQQVVRGDSAAYFCASSPTLGGDYEQYFGPGTRLTVT.

The CDR3 region has the DNA TGTGCCAGTAGTTTCGGCAGGGCTCGAGGGGCCAACGTCCTGACTTTC. Translating it yields CASSFGRARGANVLTF. The gene calls are TRBV19 and TRBJ2-6; TRBD1 might be the D (5 bases). V was clipped by 5 bases and J by 4 bases, with 15 bases between them. CDR3 length equals 16 residues. Germline-derived CDR1 and CDR2 are LNHDA and SQIVND (reference sequence).

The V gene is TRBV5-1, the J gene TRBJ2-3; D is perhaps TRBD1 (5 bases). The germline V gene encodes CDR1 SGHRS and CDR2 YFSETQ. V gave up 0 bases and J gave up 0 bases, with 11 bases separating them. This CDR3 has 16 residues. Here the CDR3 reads CASSLGSWGSTDTQYF. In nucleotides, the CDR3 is TGCGCCAGCAGCTTGGGATCTTGGGGCAGCACAGATACGCAGTATTTT.

This CDR3 reads CASSLTLAERGNGELFF. The CDR3 nucleotides read TGCGCCAGCAGCCTAACCCTAGCGGAGAGAGGAAACGGGGAGCTGTTTTTT. V is TRBV4-3 and J is TRBJ2-2; 7 nucleotides line up with TRBD2. CDR1 is LGHNA and CDR2 is YSLEER in the germline V gene. J lost 7 bases, V lost 4 bases, and 15 bases had no gene match. The CDR3 is made up of 17 amino acids.

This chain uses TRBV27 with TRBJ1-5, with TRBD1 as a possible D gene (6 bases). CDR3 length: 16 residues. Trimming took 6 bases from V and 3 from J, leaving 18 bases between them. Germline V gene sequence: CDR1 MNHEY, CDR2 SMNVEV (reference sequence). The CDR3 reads CASRPITQGSNQPQHF. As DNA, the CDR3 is TGTGCCAGCAGGCCAATAACCCAGGGGTCCAATCAGCCCCAGCATTTT.

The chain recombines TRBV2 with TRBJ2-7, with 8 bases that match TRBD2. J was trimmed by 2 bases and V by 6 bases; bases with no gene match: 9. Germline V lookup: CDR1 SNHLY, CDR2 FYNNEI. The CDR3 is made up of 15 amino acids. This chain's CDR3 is CASSLTRGGTYEQYF. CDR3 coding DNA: TGTGCCAGCAGCCTTACCCGGGGGGGAACCTACGAGCAGTACTTC. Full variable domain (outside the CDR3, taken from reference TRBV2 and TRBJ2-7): EPEVTQTPSHQVTQMGQEVILRCVPISNHLYFYWYRQILGQKVEFLVSFYNNEISEKSEIFDDQFSVERPDGSNFTLKIRSTKLEDSAMYFCASSLTRGGTYEQYFGPGTRLTVT.

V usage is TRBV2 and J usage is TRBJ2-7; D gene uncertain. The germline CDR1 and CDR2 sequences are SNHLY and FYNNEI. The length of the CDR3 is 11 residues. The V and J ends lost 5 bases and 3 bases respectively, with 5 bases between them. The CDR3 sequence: CASSPYYEQYF. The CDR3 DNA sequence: TGTGCCAGCAGTCCCTACTACGAGCAGTACTTC. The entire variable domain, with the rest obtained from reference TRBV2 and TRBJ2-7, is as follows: EPEVTQTPSHQVTQMGQEVILRCVPISNHLYFYWYRQILGQKVEFLVSFYNNEISEKSEIFDDQFSVERPDGSNFTLKIRSTKLEDSAMYFCASSPYYEQYFGPGTRLTVT.

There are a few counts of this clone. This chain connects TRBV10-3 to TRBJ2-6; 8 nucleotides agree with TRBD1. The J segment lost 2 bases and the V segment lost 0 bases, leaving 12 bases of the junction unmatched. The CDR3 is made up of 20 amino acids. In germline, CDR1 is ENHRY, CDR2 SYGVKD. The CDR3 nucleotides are TGTGCCATCAGTGAGTCGGACAGGGCTGTTTTGTTCACTGGGGCCAACGTCCTGACTTTC. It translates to CAISESDRAVLFTGANVLTF.

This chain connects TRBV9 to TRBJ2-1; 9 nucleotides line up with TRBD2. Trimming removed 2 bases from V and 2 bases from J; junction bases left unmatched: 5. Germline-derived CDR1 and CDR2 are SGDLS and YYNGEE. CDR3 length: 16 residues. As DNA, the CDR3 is TGTGCCAGCAGCGTCGCGGAGCGGGAGGCCTACAATGAGCAGTTCTTC. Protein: CASSVAEREAYNEQFF.